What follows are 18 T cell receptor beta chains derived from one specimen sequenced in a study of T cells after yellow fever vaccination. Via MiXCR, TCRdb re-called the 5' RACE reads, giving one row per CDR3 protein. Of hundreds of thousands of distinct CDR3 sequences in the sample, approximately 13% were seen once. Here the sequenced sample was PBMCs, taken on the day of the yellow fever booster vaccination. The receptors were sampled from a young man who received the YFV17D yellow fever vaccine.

The CDR3 DNA reads as TGTGCCAGCAGCCTCCTTGAGCAGCGGGAGCAGTACTTC. It specifies CASSLLEQREQYF. V gene TRBV7-9 combines with J gene TRBJ2-7; tentative D call: TRBD2 (5 bases). There are 13 residues in the CDR3. Germline-derived CDR1 and CDR2 are SEHNR and FQNEAQ (reference sequence). V was pared by 5 bases and J by 7 bases, with 15 bases between.

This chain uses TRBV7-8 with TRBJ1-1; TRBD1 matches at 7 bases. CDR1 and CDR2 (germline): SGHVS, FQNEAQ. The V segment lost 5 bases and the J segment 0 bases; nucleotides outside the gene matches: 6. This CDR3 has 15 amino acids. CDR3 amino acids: CASSVRQGLNTEAFF. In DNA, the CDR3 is TGTGCCAGCAGCGTACGACAGGGACTGAACACTGAAGCTTTCTTT.

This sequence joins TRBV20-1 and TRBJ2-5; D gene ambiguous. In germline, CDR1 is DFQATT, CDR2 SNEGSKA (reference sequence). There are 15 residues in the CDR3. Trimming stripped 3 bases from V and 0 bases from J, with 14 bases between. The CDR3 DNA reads TGCAGTGCTAGCCGGTCTGGGAAGAACCAAGAGACCCAGTACTTC. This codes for CSASRSGKNQETQYF.

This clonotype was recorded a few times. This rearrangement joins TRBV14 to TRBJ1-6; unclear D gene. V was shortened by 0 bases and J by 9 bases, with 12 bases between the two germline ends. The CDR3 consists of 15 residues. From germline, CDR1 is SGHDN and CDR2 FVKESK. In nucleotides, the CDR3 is TGTGCCAGCAGCCAAGAGGCCCGGGGAAGTTCACCCCTCCACTTT. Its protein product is CASSQEARGSSPLHF.

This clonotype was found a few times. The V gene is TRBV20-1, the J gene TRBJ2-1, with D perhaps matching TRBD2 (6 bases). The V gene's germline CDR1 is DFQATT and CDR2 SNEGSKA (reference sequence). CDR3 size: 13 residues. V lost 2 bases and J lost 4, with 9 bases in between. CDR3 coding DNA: TGCAGTGCTAGAAGCGGGCTATACAATGAGCAGTTCTTC. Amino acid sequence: CSARSGLYNEQFF.

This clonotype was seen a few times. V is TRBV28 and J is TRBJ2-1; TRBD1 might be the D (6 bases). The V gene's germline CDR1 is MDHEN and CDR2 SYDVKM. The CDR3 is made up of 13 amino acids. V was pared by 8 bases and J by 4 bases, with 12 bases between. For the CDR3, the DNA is TGTGCCAGCGGCTTAGGGGGTTACAATGAGCAGTTCTTC. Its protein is CASGLGGYNEQFF.

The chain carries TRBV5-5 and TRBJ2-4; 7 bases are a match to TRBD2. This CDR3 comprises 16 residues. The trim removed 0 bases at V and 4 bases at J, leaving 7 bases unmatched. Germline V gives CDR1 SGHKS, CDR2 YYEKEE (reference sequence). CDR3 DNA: TGTGCCAGCAGCTTGGAAGGATTGGGGGGGAAAAACATTCAGTACTTC. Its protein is CASSLEGLGGKNIQYF. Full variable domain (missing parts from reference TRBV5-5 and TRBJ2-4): DAGVTQSPTHLIKTRGQQVTLRCSPISGHKSVSWYQQVLGQGPQFIFQYYEKEERGRGNFPDRFSARQFPNYSSELNVNALLLGDSALYLCASSLEGLGGKNIQYFGAGTRLSVL.

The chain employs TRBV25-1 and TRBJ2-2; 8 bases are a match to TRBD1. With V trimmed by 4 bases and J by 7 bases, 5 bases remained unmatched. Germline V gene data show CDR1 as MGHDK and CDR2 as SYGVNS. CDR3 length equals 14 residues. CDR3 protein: CASSAQGAGGELFF. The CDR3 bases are TGTGCCAGCAGTGCCCAGGGGGCCGGCGGGGAGCTGTTTTTT.

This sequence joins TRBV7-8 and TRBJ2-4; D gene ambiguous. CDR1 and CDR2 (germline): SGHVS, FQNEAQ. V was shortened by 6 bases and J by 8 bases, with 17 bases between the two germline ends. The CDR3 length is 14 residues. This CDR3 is CASSIILGSYIQYF. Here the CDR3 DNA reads TGTGCCAGCAGTATTATATTGGGGTCTTACATTCAGTACTTC. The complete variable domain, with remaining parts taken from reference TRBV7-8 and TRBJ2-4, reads GAGVSQSPRYKVAKRGQDVALRCDPISGHVSLFWYQQALGQGPEFLTYFQNEAQLDKSGLPSDRFFAERPEGSVSTLKIQRTQQEDSAVYLCASSIILGSYIQYFGAGTRLSVL.

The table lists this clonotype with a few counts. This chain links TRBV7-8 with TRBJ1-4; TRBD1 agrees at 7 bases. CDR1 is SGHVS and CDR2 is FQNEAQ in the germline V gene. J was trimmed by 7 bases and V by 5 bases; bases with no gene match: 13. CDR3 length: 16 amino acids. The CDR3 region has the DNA TGTGCCAGCAGCCCCCGGGGGACAGTGGACCGTGAAAAACTGTTTTTT. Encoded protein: CASSPRGTVDREKLFF.

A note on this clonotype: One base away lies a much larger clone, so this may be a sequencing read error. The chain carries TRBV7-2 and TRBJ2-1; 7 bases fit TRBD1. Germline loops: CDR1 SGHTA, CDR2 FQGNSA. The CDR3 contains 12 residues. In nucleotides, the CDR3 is TGTGCCAGCCGCTTAGGGGGCGGTATACATTTCTTC. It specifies CASRLGGGIHFF. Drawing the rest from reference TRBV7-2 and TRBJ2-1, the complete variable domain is GAGVSQSPSNKVTEKGKDVELRCDPISGHTALYWYRQSLGQGLEFLIYFQGNSAPDKSGLPSDRFSAERTGGSVSTLTIQRTQQEDSAVYLCASRLGGGIHFFGPGTRLTVL.

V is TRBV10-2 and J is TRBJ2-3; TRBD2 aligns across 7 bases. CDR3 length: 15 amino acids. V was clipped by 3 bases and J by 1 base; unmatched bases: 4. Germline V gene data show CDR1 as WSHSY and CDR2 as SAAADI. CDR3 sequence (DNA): TGCGCCAGCAGTGATGGTCTAGCGGGCACAGATACGCAGTATTTT. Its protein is CASSDGLAGTDTQYF.

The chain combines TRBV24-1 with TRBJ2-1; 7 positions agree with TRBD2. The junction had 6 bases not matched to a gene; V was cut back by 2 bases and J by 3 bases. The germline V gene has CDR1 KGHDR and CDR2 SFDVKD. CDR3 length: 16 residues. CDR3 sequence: CATSDSYGRNYNEQFF. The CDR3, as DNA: TGTGCCACCAGTGATTCATACGGGAGGAACTACAATGAGCAGTTCTTC.

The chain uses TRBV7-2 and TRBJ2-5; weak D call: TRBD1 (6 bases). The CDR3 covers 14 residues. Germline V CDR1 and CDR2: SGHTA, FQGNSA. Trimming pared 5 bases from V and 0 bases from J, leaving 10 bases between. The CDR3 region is CASSPTGDQETQYF. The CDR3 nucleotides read TGTGCCAGCAGCCCGACAGGAGACCAAGAGACCCAGTACTTC.

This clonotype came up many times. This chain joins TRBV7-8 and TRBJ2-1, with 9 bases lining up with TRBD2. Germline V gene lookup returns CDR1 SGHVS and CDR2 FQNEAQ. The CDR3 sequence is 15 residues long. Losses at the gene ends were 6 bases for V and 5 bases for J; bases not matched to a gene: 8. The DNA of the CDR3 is TGTGCCAGCAGGTCAATAGCGGGAGTGAACAATGAGCAGTTCTTC. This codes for CASRSIAGVNNEQFF.

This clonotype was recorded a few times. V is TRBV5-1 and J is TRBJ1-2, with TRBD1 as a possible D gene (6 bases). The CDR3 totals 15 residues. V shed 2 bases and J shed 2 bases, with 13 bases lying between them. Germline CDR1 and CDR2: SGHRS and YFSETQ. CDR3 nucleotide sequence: TGCGCCAGCAGCTTTACAGGGACGCAAAACTATGGCTACACCTTC. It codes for CASSFTGTQNYGYTF.

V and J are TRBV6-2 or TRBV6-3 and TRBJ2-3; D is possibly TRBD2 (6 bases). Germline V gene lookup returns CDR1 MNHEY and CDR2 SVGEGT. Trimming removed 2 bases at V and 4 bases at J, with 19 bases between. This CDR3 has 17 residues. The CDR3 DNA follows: TGTGCCAGCAGTTACACCCTGACTAGAGTCCTCCCAGATACGCAGTATTTT. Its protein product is CASSYTLTRVLPDTQYF.

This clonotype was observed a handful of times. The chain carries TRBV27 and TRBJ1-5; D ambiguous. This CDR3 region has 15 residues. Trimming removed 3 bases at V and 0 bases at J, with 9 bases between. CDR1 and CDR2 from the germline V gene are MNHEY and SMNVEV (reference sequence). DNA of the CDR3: TGTGCCAGCAGTTTCTCCCCTTATAGCAATCAGCCCCAGCATTTT. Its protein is CASSFSPYSNQPQHF.